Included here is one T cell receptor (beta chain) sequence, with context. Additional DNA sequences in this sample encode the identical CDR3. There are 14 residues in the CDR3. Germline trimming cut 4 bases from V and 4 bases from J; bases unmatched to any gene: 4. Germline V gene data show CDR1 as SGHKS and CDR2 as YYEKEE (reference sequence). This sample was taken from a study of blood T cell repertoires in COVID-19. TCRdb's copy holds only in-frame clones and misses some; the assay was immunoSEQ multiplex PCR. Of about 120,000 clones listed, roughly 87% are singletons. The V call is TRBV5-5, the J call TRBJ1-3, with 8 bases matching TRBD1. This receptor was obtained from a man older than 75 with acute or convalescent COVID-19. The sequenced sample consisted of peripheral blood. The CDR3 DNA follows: TGTGCCAGCAGCCTAAGACAGGGGGGAAACACCATATATTTT. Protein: CASSLRQGGNTIYF. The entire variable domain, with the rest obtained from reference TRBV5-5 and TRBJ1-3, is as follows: DAGVTQSPTHLIKTRGQQVTLRCSPISGHKSVSWYQQVLGQGPQFIFQYYEKEERGRGNFPDRFSARQFPNYSSELNVNALLLGDSALYLCASSLRQGGNTIYFGEGSWLTVV.